This note documents a single T cell receptor (beta chain) sequence. The data belong to a study of blood T cell repertoires in COVID-19. Study information: COVID-19 samples collected from the United States, Italy and Spain covered acute and convalescent phases. T cells, B-cell-depleted T cells, or PBMCs provided the cDNA or gDNA that served as material.

Profiling relied on immunoSEQ multiplex PCR, and the TCRdb table lists in-frame clones only, not all of them. Among 26,000 or so clones listed, about nine tenths were seen once. The CDR3 is 16 residues long. V was pared by 4 bases and J by 0 bases, with 12 bases between. Per the germline V gene, CDR1 is KGHDR and CDR2 is SFDVKD. This TCR came from a human donor in a cohort sampled during active COVID-19. This sequence joins TRBV24-1 and TRBJ1-5, with a tentative D call TRBD1 (5 bases). Sequencing was performed on peripheral blood. This CDR3 reads CATSDQQAPSNQPQHF. For the CDR3, the DNA is TGTGCCACCAGTGACCAACAGGCCCCTAGCAATCAGCCCCAGCATTTT.